This is a list of T cell receptor beta chains from one sample in a study of blood T cell repertoires in COVID-19. Profiling relied on immunoSEQ multiplex PCR, and the TCRdb table lists in-frame clones only, not all of them. The repertoire consists of about 240,000 clones, with about 80% occurring once and the leading ten covering roughly 9.6%. The specimen was peripheral blood. These receptors were taken from an elderly woman with acute or convalescent COVID-19. The CDR3 runs from the conserved cysteine through the conserved F or W. Fields, in order: clone size, J gene, D gene, V gene, CDR3 protein, CDR3 DNA. A D gene is named only where the DNA matches it firmly. A clone size is listed for some rows: how often the clone was seen (once, few, many), or a class if it is expanded.

NA | TRBJ2-2 | TRBD1 | TRBV10-3 | CATRQGLDTGELFF | TGTGCCACCCGACAGGGTTTGGACACCGGGGAGCTGTTTTTT
few | TRBJ1-2 | TRBD1 | TRBV18 | CASSQQGYYGYTF | TGTGCCAGCTCACAACAGGGGTACTATGGCTACACCTTC
NA | TRBJ1-5 | NA | TRBV3-1/TRBV3-2 | CASSQGRATQPQHF | TGTGCCAGCAGCCAAGGGAGGGCCACTCAGCCCCAGCATTTT
NA | TRBJ1-1 | NA | TRBV7-2 | CASSQMRAEAFF | TGTGCCAGCAGCCAGATGAGGGCTGAAGCTTTCTTT
NA | TRBJ2-1 | TRBD1 | TRBV4-1 | CASSRGQESSYNEQFF | TGCGCCAGCAGCCGGGGACAGGAGAGCTCCTACAATGAGCAGTTCTTC
NA | TRBJ1-6 | NA | TRBV5-1 | CASSSTGSSYNSPLHF | TGCGCCAGCAGCTCTACAGGGAGCTCCTATAATTCACCCCTCCACTTT
NA | TRBJ1-1 | NA | TRBV28 | CATRGRGNTEAFF | TGTGCCACCAGGGGCAGGGGGAACACTGAAGCTTTCTTT
once | TRBJ2-1 | NA | TRBV10-3 | CAISEYQGNEQFF | TGTGCCATCAGTGAGTACCAGGGAAATGAGCAGTTCTTC
NA | TRBJ2-7 | TRBD1 | TRBV6-5 | CASSNRDRGTYEQYF | TGTGCCAGCAGCAACCGGGACAGGGGGACCTACGAGCAGTACTTC
few | TRBJ1-2 | NA | TRBV15 | CATSRDGGRNGYTF | TGTGCCACCAGCAGAGATGGAGGGAGGAATGGCTACACCTTC